This section outlines one T cell receptor beta chain sequence together with its context. Its antigen specificity is not known. Per-base quality was not reported, and no clone a single base away is much larger than it. Spanning cysteine to phenylalanine, the CDR3 consists of 18 amino acids. The read is trimmed to its CDR3 DNA, 54 bases read in frame from base 1. V loses 4 bases at its end and J loses 4 bases; junction bases beyond the gene matches: 15. The germline V gene provides CDR1 KGHDR and CDR2 SFDVKD. These data belong to a study of vaccination effects on CD4 cells after COVID-19 (dated 2022 in TCRdb). Describing the broader study: Across the study, the median time from the second dose to post-vaccine sampling was 72 days (range 14 to 241). In both COVID-19 convalescent patients and infection-naive vaccine recipients, the study compared SARS-CoV-2 spike-specific CD4+ TCR repertoires from before mRNA vaccination with those from after it. Altogether, nine to ten COVID-19 convalescent patients and a few SARS-CoV-2-naive healthy vaccine recipients made up the full study. Cultures from other donors in the study were sequenced with the Oncomine TCR Beta short-read assay on an Illumina iSeq 100.

On the study overall, not on this receptor specifically: Only a small number of convalescent patients were included, and no early post-infection timepoints were available, which limited the study. In healthy vaccine recipients, vaccine-induced clones were almost all SARS-CoV-2 mono-reactive, with only 1 of 255 being cross-reactive with common cold coronaviruses. At late post-vaccination timepoints, both infection-induced and vaccine-induced clones showed marked clonal contraction, consistent with waning T cell responses.

The ViraFEST assay stimulated PBMC with viral peptide pools and then used TCR sequencing to identify antigen-specific CD4+ T cell clonotypes by expansion. After around ten days of culture, CD4+ T cells were isolated with the EasySep CD4+ T cell isolation kit. Participants received two doses of either the BNT162b2 or the mRNA-1273 mRNA SARS-CoV-2 vaccine. Healthy vaccine recipients had no prior SARS-CoV-2 infection, confirmed by negative nucleocapsid antibodies before and after vaccination. Over 1.5 million PBMC per well were cultured with about 10 ug/ml peptides in IMDM containing approximately 4.5% human AB serum, approximately 9.1 IU/ml IL-2 and gentamicin. On days 3 and 7, half of the culture medium was replaced with fresh IL-2-containing medium. Each peptide stimulation condition was cultured in triplicate wells unless otherwise noted. Using Ficoll-Paque Plus gradient centrifugation, PBMC were separated from whole blood and then either used fresh or cryopreserved at -140C. The overlapping peptide pools covered the spike proteins of SARS-CoV-2 as well as those of the common cold coronaviruses HCoV-NL63, HCoV-OC43 and HCoV-229E. The QIAamp micro DNA kit was used to extract genomic DNA from the cultured CD4+ T cells.

The method behind the library was the immunoSEQ multiplex PCR assay. DNA from the CD4+ T cells that had been cultured and isolated underwent TCR beta CDR3 sequencing. Per the original workflow: Non-productive TCR sequences were discarded, and reads were trimmed to the CDR3 region, with only CDR3s of 7 or more amino acids retained. The MANAFEST web app was used to pick out antigen-specific clonotypes by comparing their expansion in peptide wells with that in reference cultures. To count as positive, a clone had to show expansion at FDR<0.05 compared with the reference and with all other wells, an odds ratio above 5, and a frequency above 0.1% in two replicate wells. Clonotypes significantly expanded in SARS-CoV-2 spike wells and in at least one common cold coronavirus spike condition were defined as cross-reactive. CDR3 similarity was assessed by Levenshtein distance with the stringdist R package, and unrooted trees were built with ape in R 3.6.1. TCRdb re-hosts the immuneACCESS table, in-frame sequences only. Its copies lack some clones; in the studies checked, an unresolved V gene accounts for under half of them, and the cause for the rest is not known. D and trimming were read from the DNA, whereas the V and J calls and clone size are those reported in that table. Counted in this sample were over 50,000 clones; less than 80% of them appeared once. 0.95% to 1.5% of the sample is held by the ten biggest clonotypes.

The source was CD4+ T cells from PBMCs cultured with HCoV-229E spike peptides, collected after COVID-19 vaccination. The intended sense of this specimen's cell subset or site label: HCoV-229E spike overlapping peptide pool stimulation. This TCR was recovered from a human donor who received a COVID-19 vaccine. The rearranged segments are TRBV24-1 and TRBJ2-3; 8 nucleotides in the junction match TRBD1. CDR3 loop: CATSDPFDRGRVSDTQYF. In nucleotide form, the sequence is TGTGCCACCAGTGACCCCTTCGACAGGGGAAGGGTGTCAGATACGCAGTATTTT.